Included here is one T cell receptor beta chain sequence, with context. Using its own MiXCR run on the 5' RACE reads, TCRdb lists one record per CDR3 protein. The table shows 450,000 or so distinct CDR3 sequences, with approximately 15% occurring only once. The sample originates from a study of identical twins. This CDR3 is built from 13 residues. Between the trimmed V and J ends, which lost 3 bases and 4 bases, there was a span of 13 bases. The germline V gene has CDR1 DFQATT and CDR2 SNEGSKA (reference sequence). The same specimen was also included in a second study, on yellow fever vaccine responses in identical twins.

This rearrangement joins TRBV20-1 to TRBJ2-7; TRBD2 might be the D (5 bases). The receptor was isolated from a woman aged 18-35 years in good health. The material sequenced was CD4+ T cells sorted from blood. The CDR3 reads CSASWRVGYEQYF. DNA of the CDR3: TGCAGTGCTAGTTGGCGGGTGGGGTACGAGCAGTACTTC.